The 29 T cell receptor beta chains listed next were all sequenced from one sample in a study of T cell changes during pregnancy in multiple sclerosis (dated by TCRdb to the late 2010s). Library generation was performed with the immunoSEQ multiplex PCR assay. Here the immuneACCESS table is served through TCRdb, limited to in-frame sequences with V and J called. Missing clones are a known gap in these copies; in checked studies unresolved V genes cover under half, and the rest lacks a known reason. Counted in this sample were 30,000 to 35,000 clones; approximately 87% of them appeared once. The ten biggest clones cover roughly 4.5% of the sample. The sequenced sample was CD8+ T cells from peripheral blood mononuclear cells, obtained after pregnancy. These TCRs come from a female donor with multiple sclerosis, enrolled in a pregnancy study.

The chain employs TRBV6-5 and TRBJ1-2; tentatively, D is TRBD1 (5 bases). The germline V and J ends were trimmed by 2 bases and 7 bases, with 14 bases remaining between them. Germline V CDR1 and CDR2: MNHEY, SVGAGI. The CDR3 covers 14 residues. The CDR3 DNA follows: TGTGCCAGCAGTTACGGGGCGGGAGGGCCTGGCTACACCTTC. This gives the protein CASSYGAGGPGYTF.

J is TRBJ2-1 and V is TRBV2; D unclear. The germline V gene encodes CDR1 SNHLY and CDR2 FYNNEI. There are 15 residues in the CDR3. V gave up 2 bases and J gave up 0 bases, with 8 bases separating them. The CDR3 loop is CASSENSRSYNEQFF. As DNA, the CDR3 is TGTGCCAGCAGTGAAAACAGTCGCTCCTACAATGAGCAGTTCTTC.

This chain connects TRBV7-9 to TRBJ1-1; TRBD1 aligns across 11 bases. Unmatched junction bases numbered 3, after V lost 5 bases and J lost 1 base. Germline V gene data show CDR1 as SEHNR and CDR2 as FQNEAQ (reference sequence). The length of the CDR3 is 15 residues. CDR3 in amino acids: CASSPGQGGNTEAFF. In DNA form, the CDR3 reads TGTGCCAGCAGCCCGGGACAGGGGGGGAACACTGAAGCTTTCTTT.

The CDR3 DNA reads as TGTGCCAGCAGCGTAGAGGCGGCATTGAACACTGAAGCTTTCTTT. It codes for CASSVEAALNTEAFF. V and J are TRBV9 and TRBJ1-1; no clear D gene. The length of the CDR3 is 15 residues. Per the germline V gene, CDR1 is SGDLS and CDR2 is YYNGEE. Trimming took 0 bases from V and 0 from J, leaving 9 bases between them.

This clone occurred a few times. J is TRBJ1-2 and V is TRBV27; D gene uncertain. The germline gives CDR1 MNHEY, CDR2 SMNVEV (reference sequence). V dropped 5 bases and J dropped 8 bases, with 15 bases sitting between them. This CDR3 comprises 13 residues. The CDR3 here is CASSPGLEAGYTF. The CDR3 nucleotides read TGTGCCAGCAGTCCGGGCCTGGAGGCGGGCTACACCTTC.

This sequence joins TRBV19 and TRBJ2-2; no clear D gene. There are 14 residues in the CDR3. Germline lookup yields CDR1 LNHDA and CDR2 SQIVND (reference sequence). With 6 bases removed from V and 3 bases from J, the gap between germline ends came to 11 bases. CDR3 sequence (DNA): TGTGCCAGTAGCAAACTCGATGACACCGGGGAGCTGTTTTTT. Its protein is CASSKLDDTGELFF.

This clone was picked up one time. The V gene is TRBV4-2, the J gene TRBJ2-1, with D possibly TRBD2 on 6 matching bases. The germline gives CDR1 LGHNA, CDR2 YNFKEQ. The CDR3 runs to 16 residues. V dropped 4 bases and J dropped 4 bases, with 17 bases sitting between them. The CDR3 region is CASSRSAGLAYNEQFF. The CDR3 DNA is TGTGCCAGCAGCCGGAGTGCGGGGCTAGCTTACAATGAGCAGTTCTTC.

This chain connects TRBV5-1 to TRBJ1-2; D remains unclear. The CDR3 has 13 amino acids. Germline V gives CDR1 SGHRS, CDR2 YFSETQ. Trimming shortened V by 0 bases and J by 8 bases, and 11 bases separated the two germline ends. CDR3 in amino acids: CASSLAAGGGYTF. CDR3 in DNA: TGCGCCAGCAGCTTGGCAGCAGGCGGGGGCTACACCTTC. The whole variable domain, remainder taken from reference TRBV5-1 and TRBJ1-2, is KAGVTQTPRYLIKTRGQQVTLSCSPISGHRSVSWYQQTPGQGLQFLFEYFSETQRNKGNFPGRFSGRQFSNSRSEMNVSTLELGDSALYLCASSLAAGGGYTFGSGTRLTVV.

The rearrangement links TRBV30 to TRBJ2-2; TRBD1 matches 9 bases. The J segment lost 4 bases and the V segment lost 5 bases, leaving 8 bases of the junction unmatched. The germline gives CDR1 GTSNPN, CDR2 SVGIG (reference sequence). The CDR3 is made up of 15 amino acids. The CDR3 nucleotides read TGTGCCTGGGCCCCAATGACAGGGGGCACCGGGGAGCTGTTTTTT. Protein: CAWAPMTGGTGELFF.

Written as DNA, the CDR3 is TGTGCCACCAGCAGAGACCGGACAGGAGTAGGCGAAAAACTGTTTTTT. Encoded protein: CATSRDRTGVGEKLFF. The chain joins TRBV15 to TRBJ1-4; TRBD1 aligns across 7 bases. Unmatched junction bases numbered 9, after V lost 0 bases and J lost 8 bases. Germline V gene sequence: CDR1 LNHNV, CDR2 YYDKDF (reference sequence). This CDR3 region has 16 residues.

On this clone itself: Other DNA sequences in the same sample also yield this CDR3. The chain couples TRBV30 to TRBJ1-1; D gene ambiguous. Trimming cost V 1 base and J 1 base, with 4 bases left between them. This CDR3 contains 12 residues. The germline V gene has CDR1 GTSNPN and CDR2 SVGIG (reference sequence). Here the CDR3 DNA reads TGTGCCTGGAGTGCGGGGAACACTGAAGCTTTCTTT. Amino acid sequence: CAWSAGNTEAFF.

Concerning this clone: Other DNA sequences within the sample encode an identical CDR3. The genes are TRBV4-3 and TRBJ1-4; 9 positions agree with TRBD1. This CDR3 has 15 amino acids. V gave up 0 bases and J gave up 8 bases; unmatched junction bases: 4. Per germline, CDR1 LGHNA and CDR2 YSLEER. CDR3 amino acids: CASSQEGQGTEKLFF. CDR3 bases: TGCGCCAGCAGCCAAGAGGGACAGGGTACGGAAAAACTGTTTTTT.

CDR3: CASGNPSGGYNEQFF. The DNA of the CDR3 is TGTGCCAGCGGGAACCCTAGCGGGGGTTACAATGAGCAGTTCTTC. V usage is TRBV4-2 and J usage is TRBJ2-1; 10 nucleotides align to TRBD2. The CDR3 is made up of 15 amino acids. Germline V lookup: CDR1 LGHNA, CDR2 YNFKEQ. The V and J ends lost 8 bases and 4 bases, in that order; junction bases with no gene match: 8.

The V gene is TRBV11-2, the J gene TRBJ1-4; no clear D gene. The germline gives CDR1 SGHAT, CDR2 FQNNGV. CDR3 length: 11 residues. Between the trimmed V and J ends, which lost 7 bases and 6 bases, there was a span of 6 bases. CDR3 nucleotides: TGTGCCAGCACCCTAGATGAAAAACTGTTTTTT. This translates into CASTLDEKLFF.

V usage is TRBV9 and J usage is TRBJ2-1; 7 bases are shared with TRBD2. Trimming removed 4 bases from V and 5 bases from J; junction bases left unmatched: 15. CDR3 length: 17 residues. In germline, CDR1 is SGDLS, CDR2 YYNGEE. In DNA form, the CDR3 reads TGTGCCAGCAGCACCAACATTAAAGCGGGGACGAACAATGAGCAGTTCTTC. Its translation: CASSTNIKAGTNNEQFF.

To note about this clone: Other DNA sequences of this sample code for an identical CDR3. The chain joins TRBV9 to TRBJ1-1, with D perhaps matching TRBD1 (6 bases). The ends were cut back, 0 bases at V and 4 bases at J, with 10 bases in the middle. Germline V lookup: CDR1 SGDLS, CDR2 YYNGEE. The CDR3 length is 14 residues. CDR3 DNA sequence: TGTGCCAGCAGCGTAGGCCAAGGGGGCACTGAAGCTTTCTTT. This encodes CASSVGQGGTEAFF.

The genes are TRBV5-6 and TRBJ1-4; 9 positions match TRBD1. This CDR3 spans 15 amino acids. The ends lost 0 bases at V and 8 bases at J; junction bases unmatched: 5. CDR1 is SGHDT, CDR2 YYEEEE, per germline. This CDR3 is CASSLGDRVGEKLFF. CDR3 sequence (DNA): TGTGCCAGCAGCTTGGGGGACAGGGTTGGAGAAAAACTGTTTTTT.

The chain uses TRBV7-7 and TRBJ2-3; D ambiguous. Germline CDR1 SSHAT, CDR2 FNYEAQ (reference sequence). V was pared by 3 bases and J by 6 bases, with 10 bases between. The CDR3 is 13 amino acids. The CDR3 spells CASSLYSTDTQYF. CDR3 in DNA: TGTGCCAGCAGCTTGTACAGTACCGATACGCAGTATTTT.

The chain joins TRBV14 to TRBJ2-1; 9 bases are shared with TRBD2. CDR1 is SGHDN and CDR2 is FVKESK in the germline V gene. Unmatched junction bases numbered 8, after V lost 0 bases and J lost 8 bases. The CDR3 totals 16 residues. CDR3 bases: TGTGCCAGCAGCCAAGATACCCTAGCGGGGCTGGATGAGCAGTTCTTC. It yields the protein CASSQDTLAGLDEQFF.

CDR3 amino acids: CASSTTGYQPQHF. The CDR3 bases are TGTGCCAGCAGCACTACAGGGTATCAGCCCCAGCATTTT. V usage is TRBV27 and J usage is TRBJ1-5; D may be TRBD1 (6 bases). This CDR3 spans 13 amino acids. The ends were cut back, 6 bases at V and 5 bases at J, with 11 bases in the middle. Germline CDR1 is MNHEY and CDR2 is SMNVEV (reference sequence).

The V gene is TRBV9, the J gene TRBJ2-1, with 9 bases lining up with TRBD2. Losses at the gene ends were 4 bases for V and 0 bases for J; bases not matched to a gene: 14. The length of the CDR3 is 19 residues. CDR1 is SGDLS, CDR2 YYNGEE, per germline. CDR3 nucleotide sequence: TGTGCCAGCAGCTTCCCCCTGGGGGCGGGGGGGAACTCCTACAATGAGCAGTTCTTC. It specifies CASSFPLGAGGNSYNEQFF.

The rearrangement uses TRBV7-3 and TRBJ2-7, with 7 bases fitting TRBD1. V trimming: 5 bases; J trimming: 5 bases; junction bases outside the gene matches: 12. In germline, CDR1 is SGHTA, CDR2 FQGTGA. This CDR3 region has 15 residues. The CDR3 DNA sequence: TGTGCCAGCAGCCATGCACATCGGACAGGCAACGAGCAGTACTTC. Translation gives CASSHAHRTGNEQYF.

This sequence joins TRBV14 and TRBJ1-2; no clear D gene. Germline V gene sequence: CDR1 SGHDN, CDR2 FVKESK. The length of the CDR3 is 15 residues. The V end lost 0 bases, the J end lost 1 base, and 9 bases lay between the germline ends. The DNA for the CDR3 is TGTGCCAGCAGCCAAGACAATAGTTTTAACTATGGCTACACCTTC. It specifies CASSQDNSFNYGYTF.

The chain has TRBV5-4 and TRBJ1-2, with 9 bases matching TRBD1. The V gene's germline CDR1 is SGHNT and CDR2 YYREEE (reference sequence). This CDR3 is 13 amino acids long. The ends lost 5 bases at V and 8 bases at J; junction bases unmatched: 7. The CDR3 bases are TGTGCCAGCAGAGTGGGACAGGGCGGAGGCTACACCTTC. It codes for CASRVGQGGGYTF. Supplemented by reference TRBV5-4 and TRBJ1-2, the full variable domain reads ETGVTQSPTHLIKTRGQQVTLRCSSQSGHNTVSWYQQALGQGPQFIFQYYREEENGRGNFPPRFSGLQFPNYSSELNVNALELDDSALYLCASRVGQGGGYTFGSGTRLTVV.

The chain links TRBV14 to TRBJ2-7, with a weak D call TRBD1 (6 bases). Germline V lookup: CDR1 SGHDN, CDR2 FVKESK. V dropped 4 bases and J dropped 7 bases, with 23 bases sitting between them. The CDR3 spans 16 residues. The CDR3 is CASSPAWTADLYEQYF. Written as DNA, the CDR3 is TGTGCCAGCAGCCCCGCCTGGACAGCAGATCTATATGAGCAGTACTTC.

CDR3 residues: CASSVIVGELFF. For the CDR3, the DNA is TGTGCCAGCAGCGTAATCGTCGGGGAGCTGTTTTTT. The rearrangement joins TRBV9 to TRBJ2-2; unclear D gene. This CDR3 contains 12 residues. Trimming removed 1 base at V and 7 bases at J, with 5 bases between. Germline values: CDR1 SGDLS, CDR2 YYNGEE.

This clone was observed a single time. V usage is TRBV7-3 and J usage is TRBJ2-3; the match to TRBD2 covers 8 bases. Germline trimming cut 2 bases from V and 6 bases from J; bases unmatched to any gene: 7. Germline-derived CDR1 and CDR2 are SGHTA and FQGTGA. CDR3 length: 15 amino acids. The CDR3 nucleotides read TGTGCCAGCAGCTTAGCGGGGGGCACGAGTGATACGCAGTATTTT. As protein: CASSLAGGTSDTQYF.

The chain uses TRBV13 and TRBJ2-4; a possible D gene is TRBD1 (6 bases). V dropped 0 bases and J dropped 5 bases, with 11 bases sitting between them. Germline assignment: CDR1 PRHDT and CDR2 FYEKMQ (reference sequence). The length of the CDR3 is 15 residues. The CDR3 here is CASSLGLGGENIQYF. As DNA, the CDR3 is TGTGCCAGCAGCTTAGGCTTAGGGGGTGAAAACATTCAGTACTTC. Using reference TRBV13 and TRBJ2-4 for the parts outside the CDR3, the full variable domain is AAGVIQSPRHLIKEKRETATLKCYPIPRHDTVYWYQQGPGQDPQFLISFYEKMQSDKGSIPDRFSAQQFSDYHSELNMSSLELGDSALYFCASSLGLGGENIQYFGAGTRLSVL.

V gene TRBV6-4 combines with J gene TRBJ1-6, with D possibly being TRBD1 (6 bases). The V gene's germline CDR1 is MRHNA and CDR2 SNTAGT. Between the trimmed V and J ends, which lost 4 bases and 5 bases, there was a span of 6 bases. The CDR3 covers 13 residues. The CDR3 protein is CASSAGDNSPLHF. DNA of the CDR3: TGTGCCAGCAGTGCAGGGGATAATTCACCCCTCCACTTT.